This is a list of T cell receptor beta chains from one sample in a study of technical replicates of blood from a few donors. TCRdb keeps only in-frame clones here, not all; method: immunoSEQ multiplex PCR. Among roughly 62,000 clones listed, 85% to 95% were seen once. Input material: PBMCs. The receptors were gathered from a human donor in good health. Some clones in this sample may be carry-over from other donors' samples. The CDR3 runs from the conserved cysteine through the conserved F or W. D genes are given only for firm matches. For some rows the clone size is stated as once, few or many, or as a class when expanded; others skip it.

v_call: TRBV7-2; j_call: TRBJ2-1; clone_size: -; d_call: TRBD2; cdr3_aa: CASSFPLAGGPGNEQFF; cdr3_nt: TGTGCCAGCAGCTTCCCCTTAGCGGGAGGGCCTGGGAATGAGCAGTTCTTC
v_call: TRBV15; j_call: TRBJ2-5; clone_size: -; d_call: -; cdr3_aa: CATSAPSGDRETQYF; cdr3_nt: TGTGCCACCAGCGCGCCCTCGGGGGACCGAGAGACCCAGTACTTC
v_call: TRBV15; j_call: TRBJ2-7; clone_size: -; d_call: -; cdr3_aa: CATSRTVAYEQYF; cdr3_nt: TGTGCCACCAGCAGGACTGTTGCCTACGAGCAGTACTTC
v_call: TRBV4-3; j_call: TRBJ2-1; clone_size: -; d_call: TRBD2; cdr3_aa: CASSPLLAGSYNEQFF; cdr3_nt: TGCGCCAGCAGCCCCCTACTAGCGGGATCCTACAATGAGCAGTTCTTC
v_call: TRBV7-6; j_call: TRBJ2-1; clone_size: -; d_call: TRBD2; cdr3_aa: CASSSLGTSLGEQFF; cdr3_nt: TGTGCCAGCAGCTCACTCGGGACTAGCTTGGGTGAGCAGTTCTTC
v_call: TRBV7-2; j_call: TRBJ1-2; clone_size: few; d_call: -; cdr3_aa: CASSLYSGGYTF; cdr3_nt: TGTGCCAGCAGCTTATACTCGGGTGGCTACACCTTC
v_call: TRBV29-1; j_call: TRBJ1-1; clone_size: -; d_call: -; cdr3_aa: CSVARATEAFF; cdr3_nt: TGCAGCGTTGCCAGGGCCACTGAAGCTTTCTTT
v_call: TRBV10-3; j_call: TRBJ1-2; clone_size: -; d_call: -; cdr3_aa: CAITVDSIYGYTF; cdr3_nt: TGTGCCATCACCGTCGACAGCATCTATGGCTACACCTTC
v_call: TRBV4-1; j_call: TRBJ2-1; clone_size: -; d_call: TRBD2; cdr3_aa: CASRDLAGGIYNEQFF; cdr3_nt: TGCGCCAGCAGGGATCTAGCGGGAGGGATCTACAATGAGCAGTTCTTC
v_call: TRBV6-5; j_call: TRBJ1-6; clone_size: -; d_call: -; cdr3_aa: CASRGETENSPLHF; cdr3_nt: TGTGCCAGCAGGGGTGAGACAGAAAATTCACCCCTCCACTTT
v_call: TRBV6-6; j_call: TRBJ2-7; clone_size: -; d_call: TRBD2; cdr3_aa: CASSQRGGNEQYF; cdr3_nt: TGTGCCAGCAGCCAGCGGGGTGGGAACGAGCAGTACTTC
v_call: TRBV5-1; j_call: TRBJ1-1; clone_size: -; d_call: -; cdr3_aa: CASSLDLIANTEAFF; cdr3_nt: TGCGCCAGCAGCCTAGATTTGATCGCGAACACTGAAGCTTTCTTT
v_call: TRBV4-1; j_call: TRBJ1-2; clone_size: -; d_call: TRBD1; cdr3_aa: CASSSRGGSANYGYTF; cdr3_nt: TGCGCCAGCAGCTCGAGAGGGGGCTCCGCTAACTATGGCTACACCTTC
v_call: TRBV5-8; j_call: TRBJ2-1; clone_size: -; d_call: -; cdr3_aa: CASSLGTAYNEQFF; cdr3_nt: TGTGCCAGCAGCTTGGGGACAGCCTACAATGAGCAGTTCTTC
v_call: TRBV9; j_call: TRBJ2-3; clone_size: -; d_call: -; cdr3_aa: CASSVGNSPFTQYF; cdr3_nt: TGTGCCAGCAGCGTAGGAAACAGCCCATTTACGCAGTATTTT
v_call: TRBV6-1; j_call: TRBJ1-1; clone_size: once; d_call: -; cdr3_aa: CASSITRGEAFF; cdr3_nt: TGTGCCAGCAGTATAACAAGGGGTGAAGCTTTCTTT
v_call: TRBV6-4; j_call: TRBJ1-2; clone_size: -; d_call: -; cdr3_aa: CASRLSDTDYGYTF; cdr3_nt: TGTGCCAGCAGACTCTCGGACACGGACTATGGCTACACCTTC
v_call: TRBV10-3; j_call: TRBJ1-5; clone_size: -; d_call: -; cdr3_aa: CAISEVGRGPNQPQHF; cdr3_nt: TGTGCCATCAGTGAGGTCGGGCGGGGACCCAATCAGCCCCAGCATTTT
v_call: TRBV5-1; j_call: TRBJ2-5; clone_size: -; d_call: -; cdr3_aa: CASSTGLGQETQYF; cdr3_nt: TGCGCCAGCAGCACAGGGCTGGGGCAAGAGACCCAGTACTTC
v_call: TRBV7-6; j_call: TRBJ2-1; clone_size: -; d_call: TRBD2; cdr3_aa: CASSLGQLRFGTSGSEQFF; cdr3_nt: TGTGCCAGCAGCTTAGGACAACTGAGGTTCGGGACTAGCGGGAGTGAGCAGTTCTTC
v_call: TRBV7-8; j_call: TRBJ2-7; clone_size: -; d_call: TRBD2; cdr3_aa: CASSPTSGAPLEQYF; cdr3_nt: TGTGCCAGCAGCCCGACTAGCGGAGCTCCTCTCGAGCAGTACTTC